The following is a TCR beta chain sequence with its context. What antigen it recognizes has not been identified. Within one base of it there is no much larger clone, and no base qualities were kept. These data originate in a study of T-cell reconstitution after alpha-beta-depleted transplantation in children (dated by TCRdb to about 2016). Some background on the complete study: Using TCR repertoire profiling, the study followed T-cell immune reconstitution in a quantitative way in children after TCRalphabeta/CD19-depleted allogeneic hematopoietic cell transplantation.

Library prep was done by PCR. Sequencing instrument: Illumina HiSeq 2500. Molecular barcoding was employed in the preparation of TCR libraries, with unique molecular identifiers being used to normalize TCRbeta repertoire quantification. The public reads were reanalyzed by TCRdb: fastp trimming at Q25, MiXCR alignment, in-frame beta chains only. CDR3 protein duplicates are merged, each entry listing the most common genes and DNA. The sample yields about 340,000 distinct CDR3 sequences; about a tenth were counted once. Jointly, the top ten make up 2% to 3% of the sample. The junction shows trimming of 7 bases on V and 9 bases on J, plus 10 bases between the germline ends. CDR1 and CDR2, looked up from the germline V gene (reference sequence), are MNHEY and SMNVEV. The CDR3 runs 12 residues from the cysteine to the phenylalanine. Left in the record is the CDR3 DNA by itself, 36 bases read in frame from the first base.

The sequence came from a human donor who donated a stem cell graft to a child with acute lymphoblastic leukemia. The chain is encoded by TRBV27 joined to TRBJ1-6; the D gene identity is not certain. This specimen was PBMCs from the stem cell graft donor, taken from the stem cell graft. The nucleotides are TGTGCCAGCACCTCGGCGGGTTCACCCCTCCACTTT. Its protein reads: CASTSAGSPLHF.